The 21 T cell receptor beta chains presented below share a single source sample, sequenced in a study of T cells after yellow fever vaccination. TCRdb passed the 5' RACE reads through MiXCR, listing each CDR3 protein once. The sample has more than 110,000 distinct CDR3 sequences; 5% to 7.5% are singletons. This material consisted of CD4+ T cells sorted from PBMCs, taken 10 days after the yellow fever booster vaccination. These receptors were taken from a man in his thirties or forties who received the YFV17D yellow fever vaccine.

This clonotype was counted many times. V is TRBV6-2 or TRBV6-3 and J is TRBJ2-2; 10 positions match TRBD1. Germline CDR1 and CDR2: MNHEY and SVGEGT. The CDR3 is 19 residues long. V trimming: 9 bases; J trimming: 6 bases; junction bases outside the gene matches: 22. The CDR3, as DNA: TGTGCCAGTATGGAGCCGGGACAGGGGTTTTTCGCCGTCGCCGGGGAGCTGTTTTTT. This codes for CASMEPGQGFFAVAGELFF.

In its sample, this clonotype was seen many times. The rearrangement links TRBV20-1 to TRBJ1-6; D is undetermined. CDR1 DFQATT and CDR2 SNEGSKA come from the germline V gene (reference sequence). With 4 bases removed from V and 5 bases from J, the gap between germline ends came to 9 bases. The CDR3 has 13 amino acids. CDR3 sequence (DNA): TGCAGTGCTACGGACGATAATAATTCACCCCTCCACTTT. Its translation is CSATDDNNSPLHF.

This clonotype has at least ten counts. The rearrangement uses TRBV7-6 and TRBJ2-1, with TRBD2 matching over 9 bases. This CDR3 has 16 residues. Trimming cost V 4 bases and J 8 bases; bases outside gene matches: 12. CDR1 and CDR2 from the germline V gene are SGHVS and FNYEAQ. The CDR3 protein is CASSSRALAGVDEQFF. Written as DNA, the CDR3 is TGTGCCAGCAGCTCCCGGGCCTTAGCGGGAGTCGATGAGCAGTTCTTC. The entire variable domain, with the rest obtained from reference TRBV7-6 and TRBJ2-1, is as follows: GAGVSQSPRYKVTKRGQDVALRCDPISGHVSLYWYRQALGQGPEFLTYFNYEAQQDKSGLPNDRFSAERPEGSISTLTIQRTEQRDSAMYRCASSSRALAGVDEQFFGPGTRLTVL.

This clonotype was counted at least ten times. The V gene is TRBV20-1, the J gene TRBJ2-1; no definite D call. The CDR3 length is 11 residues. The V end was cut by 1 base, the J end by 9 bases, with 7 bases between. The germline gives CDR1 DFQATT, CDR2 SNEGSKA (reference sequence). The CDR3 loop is CSARVSGEQFF. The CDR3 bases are TGCAGTGCTAGAGTAAGTGGTGAGCAGTTCTTC.

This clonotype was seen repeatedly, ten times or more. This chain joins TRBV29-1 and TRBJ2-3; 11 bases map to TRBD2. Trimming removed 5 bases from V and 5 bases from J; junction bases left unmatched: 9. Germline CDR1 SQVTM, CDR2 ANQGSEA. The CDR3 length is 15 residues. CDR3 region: CSVKIAGGPKDTQYF. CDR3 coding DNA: TGCAGCGTTAAAATAGCGGGAGGGCCCAAAGATACGCAGTATTTT.

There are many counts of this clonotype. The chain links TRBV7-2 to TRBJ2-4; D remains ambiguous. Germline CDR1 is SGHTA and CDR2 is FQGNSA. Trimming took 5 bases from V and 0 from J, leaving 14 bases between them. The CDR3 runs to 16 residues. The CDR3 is CASSPQELLAKNIQYF. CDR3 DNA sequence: TGTGCCAGCAGCCCCCAGGAGCTTCTAGCCAAAAACATTCAGTACTTC.

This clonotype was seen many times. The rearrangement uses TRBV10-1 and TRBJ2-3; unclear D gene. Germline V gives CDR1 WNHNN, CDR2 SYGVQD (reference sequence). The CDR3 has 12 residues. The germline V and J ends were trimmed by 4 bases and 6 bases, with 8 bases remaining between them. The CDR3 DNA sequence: TGCGCCAGCAGTGCCCGGTTCGATACGCAGTATTTT. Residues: CASSARFDTQYF.

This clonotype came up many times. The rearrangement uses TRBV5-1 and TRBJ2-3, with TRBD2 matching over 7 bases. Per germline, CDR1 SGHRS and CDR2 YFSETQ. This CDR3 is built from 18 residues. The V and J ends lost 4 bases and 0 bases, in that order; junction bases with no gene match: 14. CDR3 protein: CASSPGTTSRYSTDTQYF. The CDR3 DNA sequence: TGCGCCAGCAGCCCGGGGACGACTAGCAGATATAGCACAGATACGCAGTATTTT. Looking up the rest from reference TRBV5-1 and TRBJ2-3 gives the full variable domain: KAGVTQTPRYLIKTRGQQVTLSCSPISGHRSVSWYQQTPGQGLQFLFEYFSETQRNKGNFPGRFSGRQFSNSRSEMNVSTLELGDSALYLCASSPGTTSRYSTDTQYFGPGTRLTVL.

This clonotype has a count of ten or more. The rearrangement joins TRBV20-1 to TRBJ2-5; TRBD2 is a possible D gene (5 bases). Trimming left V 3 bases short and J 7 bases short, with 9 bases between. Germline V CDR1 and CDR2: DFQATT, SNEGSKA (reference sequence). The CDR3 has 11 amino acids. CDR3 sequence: CSARRVGTQYF. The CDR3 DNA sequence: TGCAGTGCTAGGAGGGTTGGGACCCAGTACTTC.

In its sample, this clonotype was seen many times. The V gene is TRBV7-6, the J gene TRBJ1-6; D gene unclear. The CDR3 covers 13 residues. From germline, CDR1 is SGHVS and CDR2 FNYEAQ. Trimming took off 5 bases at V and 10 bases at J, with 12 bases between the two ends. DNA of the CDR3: TGTGCCAGCAGCCGAGCTACGGGGTCACCCCTCCACTTT. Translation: CASSRATGSPLHF.

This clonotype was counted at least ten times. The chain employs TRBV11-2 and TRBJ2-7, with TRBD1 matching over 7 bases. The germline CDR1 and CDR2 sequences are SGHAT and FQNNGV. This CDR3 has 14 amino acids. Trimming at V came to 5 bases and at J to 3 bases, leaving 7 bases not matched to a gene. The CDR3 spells CASSVGGQLYEQYF. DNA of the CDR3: TGTGCCAGCAGCGTAGGGGGACAGCTCTACGAGCAGTACTTC.

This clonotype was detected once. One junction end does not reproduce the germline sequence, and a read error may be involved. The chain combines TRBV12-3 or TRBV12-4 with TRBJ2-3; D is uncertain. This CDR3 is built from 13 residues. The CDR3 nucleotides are TGTGCCAGCAGTTTAGCTGGCACAGATAGGCAGTATTTT. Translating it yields CASSLAGTDRQYF.

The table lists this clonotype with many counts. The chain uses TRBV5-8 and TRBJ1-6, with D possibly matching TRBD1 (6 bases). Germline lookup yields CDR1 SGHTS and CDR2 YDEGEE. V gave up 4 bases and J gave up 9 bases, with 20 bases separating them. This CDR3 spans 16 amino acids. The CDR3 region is CASSQDSHWGGSPLHF. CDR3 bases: TGTGCCAGCAGCCAGGACAGCCACTGGGGCGGTTCACCCCTCCACTTT. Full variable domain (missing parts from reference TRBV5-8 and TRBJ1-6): EAGVTQSPTHLIKTRGQQATLRCSPISGHTSVYWYQQALGLGLQFLLWYDEGEERNRGNFPPRFSGRQFPNYSSELNVNALELEDSALYLCASSQDSHWGGSPLHFGNGTRLTVT.

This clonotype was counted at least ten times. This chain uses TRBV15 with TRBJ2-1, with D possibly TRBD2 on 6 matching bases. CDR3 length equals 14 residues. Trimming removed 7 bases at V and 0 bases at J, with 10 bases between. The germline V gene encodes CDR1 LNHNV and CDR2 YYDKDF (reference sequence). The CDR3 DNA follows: TGTGCCACCATCCCGACTAGCTCCTACAATGAGCAGTTCTTC. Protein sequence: CATIPTSSYNEQFF.

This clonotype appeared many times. CDR3: CASSPQPLAGTGELFF. The CDR3 coding sequence is TGTGCCAGCTCACCACAGCCGCTAGCGGGCACCGGGGAGCTGTTTTTT. The V and J genes are TRBV18 and TRBJ2-2; TRBD2 matches 8 bases. CDR1 is KGHSH and CDR2 is LQKENI in the germline V gene. The junction had 5 bases not matched to a gene; V was cut back by 1 base and J by 4 bases. The CDR3 totals 16 residues.

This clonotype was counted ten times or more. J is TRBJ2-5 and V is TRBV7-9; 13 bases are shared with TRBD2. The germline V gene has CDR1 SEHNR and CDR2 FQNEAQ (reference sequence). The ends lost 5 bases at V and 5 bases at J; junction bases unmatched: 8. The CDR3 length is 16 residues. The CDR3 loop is CASSGGLAGVGETQYF. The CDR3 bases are TGTGCCAGCAGCGGAGGACTAGCGGGAGTGGGGGAGACCCAGTACTTC.

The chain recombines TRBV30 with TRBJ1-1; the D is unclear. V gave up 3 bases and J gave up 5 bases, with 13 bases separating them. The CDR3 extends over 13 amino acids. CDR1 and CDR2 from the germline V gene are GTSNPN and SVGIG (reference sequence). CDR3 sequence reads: CAWSLMADTEAFF. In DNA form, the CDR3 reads TGTGCCTGGAGCCTTATGGCGGATACTGAAGCTTTCTTT. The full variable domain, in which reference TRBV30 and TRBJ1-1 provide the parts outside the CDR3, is SQTIHQWPATLVQPVGSPLSLECTVEGTSNPNLYWYRQAAGRGLQLLFYSVGIGQISSEVPQNLSASRPQDRQFILSSKKLLLSDSGFYLCAWSLMADTEAFFGQGTRLTVV.

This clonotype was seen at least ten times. This CDR3 reads CAISEFRLVGSYEQYF. Here the CDR3 DNA reads TGTGCCATCAGTGAGTTCCGACTAGTCGGGAGCTACGAGCAGTACTTC. The chain combines TRBV10-3 with TRBJ2-7, with a possible D match to TRBD2 (6 bases). CDR3 size: 16 residues. Per the germline V gene, CDR1 is ENHRY and CDR2 is SYGVKD. V lost 1 base, J lost 3 bases, and 16 bases lay in between.

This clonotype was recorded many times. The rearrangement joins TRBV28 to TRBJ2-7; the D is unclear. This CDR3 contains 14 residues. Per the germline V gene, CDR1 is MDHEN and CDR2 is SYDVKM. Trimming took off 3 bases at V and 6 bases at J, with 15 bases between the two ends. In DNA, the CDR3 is TGTGCCAGCAGTTTGGTCGCTATACCGTTCGAGCAGTACTTC. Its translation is CASSLVAIPFEQYF. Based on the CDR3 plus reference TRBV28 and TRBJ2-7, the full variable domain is DVKVTQSSRYLVKRTGEKVFLECVQDMDHENMFWYRQDPGLGLRLIYFSYDVKMKEKGDIPEGYSVSREKKERFSLILESASTNQTSMYLCASSLVAIPFEQYFGPGTRLTVT.

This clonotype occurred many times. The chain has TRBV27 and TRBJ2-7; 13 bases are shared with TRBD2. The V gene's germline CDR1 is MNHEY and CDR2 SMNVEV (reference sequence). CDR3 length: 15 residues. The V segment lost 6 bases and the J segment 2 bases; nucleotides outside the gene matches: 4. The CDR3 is CASSWGTSGTYEQYF. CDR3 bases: TGTGCCAGCAGCTGGGGGACTAGCGGGACCTACGAGCAGTACTTC.

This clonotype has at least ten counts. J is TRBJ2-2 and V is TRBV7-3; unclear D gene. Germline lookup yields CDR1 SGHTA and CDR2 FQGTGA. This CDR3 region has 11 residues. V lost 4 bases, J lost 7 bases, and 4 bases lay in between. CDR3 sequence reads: CASSSSGELFF. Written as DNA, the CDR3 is TGTGCCAGCAGCTCTAGCGGGGAGCTGTTTTTT.